Listed here is a single T cell receptor (beta chain). Its cognate antigen is unknown. This sample was taken from a study of CXCR3-negative and CXCR3-positive naive CD8 T cells. Study background: Per-library TRB read counts averaged about 1.5 +/- 0.3 million, adding up to about 130 million in total.

Germline-derived CDR1 and CDR2 are SQVTM and ANQGSEA. The CDR3 length is 12 residues. Whole-study findings and limits: The study inferred TCR strength from TRB CDR3 properties and found comparable surface CD5 between naive subsets. Similar TRBV-TRBJ usage was seen in naive cells (both CXCR3-negative and CXCR3-positive), but memory cells differed.

Libraries were UMI-labeled 5' RACE TRB cDNA. Following a re-call of the 5' RACE reads, TCRdb has one entry per CDR3 protein and lacks DNA. Its table lists 48,000 or so distinct CDR3 sequences. The TCR comes from a human donor in good health. Some clones in this sample may be carry-over from other donors' samples. The chain recombines TRBV29-1 with TRBJ2-7; TCRdb selects TRBD1, and the lack of DNA leaves this call unchecked. Sequenced material: memory CD8+ T cells from blood. CDR3 in amino acids: CSVEGPIGEQYF.